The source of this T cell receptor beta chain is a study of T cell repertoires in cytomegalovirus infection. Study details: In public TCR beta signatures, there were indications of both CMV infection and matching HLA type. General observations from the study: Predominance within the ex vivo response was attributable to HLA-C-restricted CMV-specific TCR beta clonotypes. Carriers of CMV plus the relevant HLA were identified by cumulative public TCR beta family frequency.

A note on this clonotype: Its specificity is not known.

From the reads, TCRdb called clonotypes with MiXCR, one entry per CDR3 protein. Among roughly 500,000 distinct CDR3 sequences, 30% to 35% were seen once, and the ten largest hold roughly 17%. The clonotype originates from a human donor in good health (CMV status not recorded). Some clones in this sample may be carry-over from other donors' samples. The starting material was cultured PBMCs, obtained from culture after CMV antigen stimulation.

CDR3 bases: TGTGCCACCAGCAGAGCGGGGAGCACAGATACGCAGTATTTT. Translated, it gives CATSRAGSTDTQYF. This chain joins TRBV15 and TRBJ2-3; D might be TRBD2 (5 bases). The CDR3 is 14 residues long. Germline V lookup: CDR1 LNHNV, CDR2 YYDKDF (reference sequence). V dropped 1 base and J dropped 0 bases, with 5 bases sitting between them.